A single sample is the source of the 17 T cell receptor beta chains below, sequenced in a study of cytomegalovirus exposure and HLA in healthy donors listed by TCRdb under 2017. Library method: the immunoSEQ multiplex PCR assay. TCRdb's version of the immuneACCESS table is confined to in-frame rearrangements and falls short of the full clone set. An unresolved V gene accounts for under half of the shortfall where checked; the remainder is of unknown origin. The sample records 150,000 to 200,000 clones, approximately 80% of which are singletons. 2% to 2.5% of the sample is taken by the ten largest. The sequencing input was PBMCs. The receptors here all came from a man aged 25 to 40 in good health and CMV-seropositive.

The chain recombines TRBV7-9 with TRBJ2-7; maybe TRBD2 (5 bases). The V end was cut by 5 bases, the J end by 3 bases, with 8 bases between. The CDR3 consists of 12 residues. From germline, CDR1 is SEHNR and CDR2 FQNEAQ (reference sequence). CDR3 protein: CASSAEGYEQYF. DNA of the CDR3: TGTGCCAGCAGCGCTGAGGGCTACGAGCAGTACTTC.

The chain is built from TRBV2 and TRBJ2-5; possible D gene TRBD2, 5 bases. The length of the CDR3 is 14 residues. The V gene's germline CDR1 is SNHLY and CDR2 FYNNEI. The V end lost 7 bases, the J end lost 2 bases, and 14 bases lay between the germline ends. The CDR3 region is CASIEGTRQETQYF. The CDR3 bases are TGTGCCAGCATCGAGGGTACTAGACAAGAGACCCAGTACTTC.

The chain carries TRBV6-4 and TRBJ2-2; 11 bases line up with TRBD2. V lost 0 bases to trimming and J lost 3 bases; unmatched junction nucleotides: 0. Germline V gene sequence: CDR1 MRHNA, CDR2 SNTAGT. This CDR3 region has 16 residues. CDR3 bases: TGTGCCAGCAGTGACTCGACTAGCGGGGACACCGGGGAGCTGTTTTTT. The encoded protein is CASSDSTSGDTGELFF.

V is TRBV30 and J is TRBJ2-1, with 11 bases matching TRBD2. The CDR3 is made up of 19 amino acids. V was clipped by 0 bases and J by 1 base; unmatched bases: 11. Germline V lookup: CDR1 GTSNPN, CDR2 SVGIG (reference sequence). The CDR3 reads CAWSVLLGLAGGSYNEQFF. In DNA form, the CDR3 reads TGTGCCTGGAGTGTACTTTTGGGTCTAGCGGGGGGATCCTACAATGAGCAGTTCTTC.

The V gene is TRBV6-1, the J gene TRBJ1-1, with D possibly being TRBD1 (6 bases). This CDR3 has 14 amino acids. The germline V and J ends were trimmed by 3 bases and 3 bases, with 11 bases remaining between them. Germline assignment: CDR1 MNHNS and CDR2 SASEGT. CDR3: CASSDYQGHTEAFF. The CDR3 coding sequence is TGTGCCAGCAGTGATTACCAGGGGCACACTGAAGCTTTCTTT.

The chain joins TRBV7-3 to TRBJ2-3; the match to TRBD1 covers 7 bases. This CDR3 has 16 amino acids. V shed 4 bases, J shed 0 bases, and the junction held 7 bases outside the gene matches. Per the germline V gene, CDR1 is SGHTA and CDR2 is FQGTGA. The DNA of the CDR3 is TGTGCCAGCAGCTCAACCGGGACAGCGAGCACAGATACGCAGTATTTT. Amino acids: CASSSTGTASTDTQYF.

In DNA form, the CDR3 reads TGTGCCAGCAGTTTACGACAGGGGGGGACTGAAGCTTTCTTT. Translation: CASSLRQGGTEAFF. The V call is TRBV27, the J call TRBJ1-1, with 9 bases identical to TRBD1. The CDR3 runs 14 residues. V gave up 2 bases and J gave up 5 bases; unmatched junction bases: 3. The germline V gene encodes CDR1 MNHEY and CDR2 SMNVEV (reference sequence).

The chain employs TRBV27 and TRBJ1-4; TRBD1 is a possible D gene (5 bases). The V end was cut by 5 bases, the J end by 4 bases, with 17 bases between. There are 16 residues in the CDR3. Germline-derived CDR1 and CDR2 are MNHEY and SMNVEV (reference sequence). CDR3 amino acids: CASSPLGRVYNEKLFF. CDR3 nucleotide sequence: TGTGCCAGCAGTCCCCTGGGCAGGGTCTATAATGAAAAACTGTTTTTT.

V is TRBV7-9 and J is TRBJ1-1; maybe TRBD1 (5 bases). Trimming pared 5 bases from V and 4 bases from J, leaving 23 bases between. The CDR3 has 17 residues. Germline V gene sequence: CDR1 SEHNR, CDR2 FQNEAQ (reference sequence). Here the CDR3 DNA reads TGTGCCAGCAGCCCCTCCCGGGGGGGAACAGAAGGCACTGAAGCTTTCTTT. Translation: CASSPSRGGTEGTEAFF.

The chain employs TRBV7-9 and TRBJ2-7; 9 nucleotides line up with TRBD1. Germline values: CDR1 SEHNR, CDR2 FQNEAQ (reference sequence). Trimming at V came to 3 bases and at J to 6 bases, leaving 9 bases not matched to a gene. CDR3 length: 15 residues. The CDR3 region has the DNA TGTGCCAGCAGCTTGTGGAGACAGGGGGATAGCGAGCAGTACTTC. Residues: CASSLWRQGDSEQYF. Complete variable domain (other parts from reference TRBV7-9 and TRBJ2-7): DTGVSQNPRHKITKRGQNVTFRCDPISEHNRLYWYRQTLGQGPEFLTYFQNEAQLEKSRLLSDRFSAERPKGSFSTLEIQRTEQGDSAMYLCASSLWRQGDSEQYFGPGTRLTVT.

This clone was counted only a few times. J is TRBJ1-4 and V is TRBV6-5; D is undetermined. The CDR3 spans 14 residues. Looked up from germline, CDR1 is MNHEY and CDR2 is SVGAGI. V lost 2 bases to trimming and J lost 3 bases, with 7 bases between them. CDR3 in DNA: TGTGCCAGCAGTTACCGGGTTTCTAATGAAAAACTGTTTTTT. Encoded protein: CASSYRVSNEKLFF.

V gene TRBV7-2 combines with J gene TRBJ1-1; D perhaps matches TRBD1 (5 bases). V lost 1 base and J lost 10, with 22 bases in between. The CDR3 is made up of 16 amino acids. Per the germline V gene, CDR1 is SGHTA and CDR2 is FQGNSA. CDR3: CASSLGHGSGGAAAFF. The CDR3 nucleotides read TGTGCCAGCAGCTTAGGTCATGGGTCTGGCGGGGCTGCAGCTTTCTTT.

This chain joins TRBV13 and TRBJ2-2, with 10 nucleotides matching TRBD1. V lost 4 bases and J lost 4; bases outside the gene matches: 9. The V gene's germline CDR1 is PRHDT and CDR2 FYEKMQ (reference sequence). This CDR3 comprises 17 residues. CDR3 sequence reads: CASSSPGDRGGTGELFF. CDR3 nucleotides: TGTGCCAGCAGCTCGCCCGGGGACAGGGGAGGCACCGGGGAGCTGTTTTTT.

This clone was counted once. This sequence joins TRBV27 and TRBJ2-3, with TRBD2 matching over 10 bases. CDR3 size: 14 residues. V trimming: 6 bases; J trimming: 2 bases; junction bases outside the gene matches: 2. Per germline, CDR1 MNHEY and CDR2 SMNVEV (reference sequence). CDR3 nucleotides: TGTGCCAGCAGAGCGGGGGGGGTCACAGATACGCAGTATTTT. It translates to CASRAGGVTDTQYF.

With regard to this clone: The same CDR3 can be traced to other DNA sequences in this sample. The J gene is TRBJ1-1, the V gene TRBV18; the match to TRBD1 covers 8 bases. V lost 3 bases to trimming and J lost 1 base; unmatched junction nucleotides: 1. CDR3 length: 14 amino acids. Germline V gene sequence: CDR1 KGHSH, CDR2 LQKENI. CDR3 residues: CASSPGQGNTEAFF. CDR3 coding DNA: TGTGCCAGCTCACCCGGACAGGGGAACACTGAAGCTTTCTTT.

The rearrangement joins TRBV6-1 to TRBJ2-1, with 7 bases lining up with TRBD1. The CDR3 is 14 residues long. From germline, CDR1 is MNHNS and CDR2 SASEGT. The junction had 4 bases not matched to a gene; V was cut back by 6 bases and J by 2 bases. The CDR3 coding sequence is TGTGCCAGCAGGCCCGGGACAGCCTACAATGAGCAGTTCTTC. The encoded protein is CASRPGTAYNEQFF.

The V gene is TRBV30, the J gene TRBJ1-5, with a weak D call TRBD1 (5 bases). Between the trimmed V and J ends, which lost 0 bases and 7 bases, there was a span of 10 bases. The CDR3 totals 13 residues. Germline CDR1 GTSNPN, CDR2 SVGIG (reference sequence). The CDR3 bases are TGTGCCTGGAGTGTAGCAGGGCGGCAGCCCCAGCATTTT. Translating gives CAWSVAGRQPQHF.